These T cell receptor beta chains were read from a single sample in a study of shared clonotypes between healthy human individuals. Assay: immunoSEQ multiplex PCR; the TCRdb copy retains only in-frame clones and omits some. The sample yields 2 million to 2.5 million clones, approximately 90% seen once. The material sequenced was naive CD4+ T cells from PBMCs. These receptors all come from a man aged 18 to 30 in good health. Some clones in this sample may be carry-over from other donors' samples. CDR3s include the opening cysteine and the closing phenylalanine or tryptophan. The D gene is left open where the match is weak. Size tells how often a clone was seen (once, few, many) or the class of an expanded clone, and some rows leave it out.

abundance: once
j_gene: TRBJ2-1
v_gene: TRBV29-1
d_gene: TRBD2
CDR3aa: CSAGLGLAGTYNEQFF
CDR3nt: TGCAGCGCCGGGCTAGGACTAGCGGGAACCTACAATGAGCAGTTCTTC

abundance: NA
j_gene: TRBJ2-7
v_gene: TRBV11-3
d_gene: TRBD2
CDR3aa: CASSLERTSGRRLAHEQYF
CDR3nt: TGTGCCAGCAGCTTAGAGAGGACTAGCGGGAGGCGGCTCGCCCACGAGCAGTACTTC

abundance: NA
j_gene: TRBJ2-3
v_gene: TRBV2
d_gene: NA
CDR3aa: CASDLISTDTQYF
CDR3nt: TGTGCCAGCGATCTCATCAGCACAGATACGCAGTATTTT

abundance: NA
j_gene: TRBJ2-5
v_gene: TRBV9
d_gene: TRBD1
CDR3aa: CASSPRTGQETQYF
CDR3nt: TGTGCCAGCAGCCCCCGGACAGGTCAGGAGACCCAGTACTTC

abundance: NA
j_gene: TRBJ2-6
v_gene: TRBV7-9
d_gene: NA
CDR3aa: CASSSRGHSGANVLTF
CDR3nt: TGTGCCAGCAGCTCACGGGGCCACTCTGGGGCCAACGTCCTGACTTTC

abundance: once
j_gene: TRBJ1-2
v_gene: TRBV18
d_gene: TRBD1
CDR3aa: CASSPIGQANYGYTF
CDR3nt: TGTGCCAGCTCACCTATCGGACAGGCTAACTATGGCTACACCTTC

abundance: NA
j_gene: TRBJ1-2
v_gene: TRBV7-9
d_gene: NA
CDR3aa: CASSFPPGGSWYGYTF
CDR3nt: TGTGCCAGCAGCTTCCCCCCCGGGGGCTCATGGTATGGCTACACCTTC

abundance: NA
j_gene: TRBJ2-1
v_gene: TRBV28
d_gene: NA
CDR3aa: CASSFSAGRASYNEQFF
CDR3nt: TGTGCCAGCAGTTTCTCTGCGGGTAGGGCTTCCTACAATGAGCAGTTCTTC

abundance: NA
j_gene: TRBJ1-2
v_gene: TRBV18
d_gene: TRBD1
CDR3aa: CASSPATGEEGYTF
CDR3nt: TGTGCCAGCTCACCAGCGACAGGGGAGGAAGGCTACACCTTC

abundance: NA
j_gene: TRBJ2-3
v_gene: TRBV9
d_gene: NA
CDR3aa: CASESFLGGSAAASTDTQYF
CDR3nt: TGTGCCAGCGAGTCCTTCCTCGGCGGGTCTGCCGCCGCTAGCACAGATACGCAGTATTTT

abundance: NA
j_gene: TRBJ1-3
v_gene: TRBV5-1
d_gene: TRBD1
CDR3aa: CASSTNRDSSGNTIYF
CDR3nt: TGCGCCAGCAGCACCAACCGGGACAGCTCTGGAAACACCATATATTTT

abundance: NA
j_gene: TRBJ2-1
v_gene: TRBV11-2
d_gene: TRBD2
CDR3aa: CASSYRTSGYNEQFF
CDR3nt: TGTGCCAGCAGCTACAGGACTAGCGGCTACAATGAGCAGTTCTTC

abundance: NA
j_gene: TRBJ2-1
v_gene: TRBV11-2
d_gene: NA
CDR3aa: CASSLDRLLNEQFF
CDR3nt: TGTGCCAGCAGCTTAGATCGACTTCTCAATGAGCAGTTCTTC